This TCR beta chain was retrieved from a study of T cell responses to AZD1222 COVID-19 vaccine. Whole-study results and caveats: CD4 TCRs covered the whole spike, strongest at regions 160-218 and 743-854. Of the AZD1222 recipients, only 5 to 7 were seropositive at baseline.

Of note for this clone: Its antigen is currently unknown.

TCRdb's table, derived via immunoSEQ multiplex PCR, lists solely in-frame clones and lacks some. Seen here are 150,000 to 200,000 clones, about 90% observed once, and the top ten hold about 1.4%. Germline CDR1 reads SEHNR; CDR2 reads FQNEAQ (reference sequence). V was clipped by 0 bases and J by 4 bases, with 7 bases between them. The CDR3 runs to 14 residues. The clonotype originates from an adult in good health. The material sequenced was peripheral blood, taken on day 0 of AZD1222 vaccination. The chain employs TRBV7-9 and TRBJ1-5; D gene ambiguous. CDR3 in amino acids: CASSLASRNQPQHF. The CDR3 nucleotides are TGTGCCAGCAGCTTAGCCTCTCGAAATCAGCCCCAGCATTTT.